These T cell receptor beta chains were read from a single sample in a study of blood T cell repertoires in COVID-19. Profiling relied on immunoSEQ multiplex PCR, and the TCRdb table lists in-frame clones only, not all of them. The profile shows tens of thousands of clones, 65% to 80% of them singletons. The material sequenced was peripheral blood. These receptors were taken from a man aged 55-75 years with active or convalescent COVID-19. Both conserved end residues are part of each CDR3. The D gene is left open where the match is weak. Clone size is stated in some rows and not others, as once, few, many or a class when expanded.

V: TRBV28
J: TRBJ2-7
D: NA
size: NA
CDR3: CASSQGRGEQYF
DNA: TGTGCCAGTTCCCAGGGGCGCGGGGAGCAGTACTTC

V: TRBV7-6
J: TRBJ2-5
D: NA
size: NA
CDR3: CASSRIRELETQYF
DNA: TGTGCCAGCAGCCGTATCAGGGAATTGGAGACCCAGTACTTC

V: TRBV18
J: TRBJ2-5
D: NA
size: NA
CDR3: CASSLTRLGEYQETQYF
DNA: TGTGCCAGCTCACTCACTAGACTCGGAGAGTACCAAGAGACCCAGTACTTC

V: TRBV27
J: TRBJ2-7
D: NA
size: NA
CDR3: CASKRGSSSYEQYF
DNA: TGTGCCAGCAAGAGGGGGAGCAGCTCCTACGAGCAGTACTTC

V: TRBV7-3
J: TRBJ2-1
D: NA
size: NA
CDR3: CASSPGMTFGMNEQFF
DNA: TGTGCCAGCAGCCCCGGGATGACATTTGGTATGAATGAGCAGTTCTTC

V: TRBV7-8
J: TRBJ1-1
D: NA
size: NA
CDR3: CASSPRLSTEAFF
DNA: TGTGCCAGCAGCCCCAGGCTTAGCACTGAAGCTTTCTTT

V: TRBV28
J: TRBJ2-5
D: TRBD2
size: NA
CDR3: CASSIAGDQETQYF
DNA: TGTGCCAGCAGTATAGCGGGAGACCAAGAGACCCAGTACTTC

V: TRBV5-6
J: TRBJ2-1
D: TRBD2
size: NA
CDR3: CASRRTSGGKEQFF
DNA: TGTGCCAGCAGACGGACTAGCGGGGGGAAGGAGCAGTTCTTC

V: TRBV2
J: TRBJ1-4
D: NA
size: NA
CDR3: CASNVRGRDEKLFF
DNA: TGTGCCAGCAATGTCAGGGGCCGGGATGAAAAACTGTTTTTT

V: TRBV24-1
J: TRBJ2-5
D: TRBD2
size: NA
CDR3: CATSGTSGGNQETQYF
DNA: TGTGCCACCAGTGGGACTAGCGGGGGAAACCAAGAGACCCAGTACTTC

V: TRBV4-3
J: TRBJ1-5
D: NA
size: NA
CDR3: CASSQDSGGQPQHF
DNA: TGCGCCAGCAGCCAAGATTCGGGGGGACAGCCCCAGCATTTT

V: TRBV10-3
J: TRBJ1-1
D: NA
size: NA
CDR3: CAISGREDTEAFF
DNA: TGTGCCATCAGCGGGAGGGAGGACACTGAAGCTTTCTTT

V: TRBV24-1
J: TRBJ2-3
D: NA
size: NA
CDR3: CATSPTTSTDTQYF
DNA: TGTGCCACCAGTCCGACAACTAGCACAGATACGCAGTATTTT

V: TRBV5-1
J: TRBJ1-2
D: NA
size: NA
CDR3: CASSLQGFNYGYTF
DNA: TGCGCCAGCAGCTTACAGGGTTTTAACTATGGCTACACCTTC

V: TRBV19
J: TRBJ1-5
D: NA
size: NA
CDR3: CASSFLAGHQPQHF
DNA: TGTGCCAGTAGTTTCTTGGCAGGGCATCAGCCCCAGCATTTT

V: TRBV18
J: TRBJ1-5
D: NA
size: NA
CDR3: CASSPGADSSNQPQHF
DNA: TGTGCCAGCTCACCAGGGGCCGACTCGAGCAATCAGCCCCAGCATTTT

V: TRBV19
J: TRBJ2-1
D: NA
size: NA
CDR3: CASSIDSERVQFF
DNA: TGTGCCAGTAGTATAGATTCTGAGCGCGTCCAGTTCTTC

V: TRBV28
J: TRBJ1-6
D: TRBD1
size: few
CDR3: CASSPTPGTGSSPLHF
DNA: TGTGCCAGCAGTCCAACACCCGGGACAGGGAGTTCACCCCTCCACTTT

V: TRBV19
J: TRBJ1-3
D: TRBD1
size: NA
CDR3: CASTPGRGPFSGNTIYF
DNA: TGTGCCAGTACCCCGGGCAGGGGGCCCTTCTCTGGAAACACCATATATTTT

V: TRBV11-2
J: TRBJ2-3
D: NA
size: NA
CDR3: CASSPTTGDTQYF
DNA: TGTGCCAGCAGCCCTACCACAGGGGATACGCAGTATTTT

V: TRBV2
J: TRBJ2-5
D: NA
size: NA
CDR3: CASSDWRGGETQYF
DNA: TGTGCCAGCAGTGATTGGCGAGGGGGTGAGACCCAGTACTTC

V: TRBV12-3/TRBV12-4
J: TRBJ2-7
D: NA
size: once
CDR3: CASSTNNYEQYF
DNA: TGTGCCAGCAGCACAAATAATTACGAGCAGTACTTC

V: TRBV27
J: TRBJ1-6
D: TRBD1
size: once
CDR3: CASSYRGANSPLHF
DNA: TGTGCCAGCAGTTACAGGGGGGCAAATTCACCCCTCCACTTT

V: TRBV5-4
J: TRBJ1-3
D: NA
size: NA
CDR3: CASSLIDEAGNTIYF
DNA: TGTGCCAGCAGCTTGATCGACGAGGCTGGAAACACCATATATTTT

V: TRBV4-1
J: TRBJ1-1
D: TRBD1
size: many
CDR3: CASSYGQENTEAFF
DNA: TGCGCCAGCAGCTATGGACAGGAGAACACTGAAGCTTTCTTT